These 29 T cell receptor beta chains were all obtained from the same sample, sequenced in a study of shared clonotypes between healthy human individuals. Libraries were prepared by immunoSEQ multiplex PCR; TCRdb keeps only in-frame clonotypes and omits some of them. Of 450,000 to 600,000 clones in the sample, 60% to 85% are singletons; the top ten hold approximately 13%. The material sequenced was PBMCs. The receptors here all came from a woman aged 40 to 55 in good health. Some clones in this sample may be carry-over from other donors' samples.

Only a few counts were recorded for this clone. The chain has TRBV4-1 and TRBJ2-5; D may be TRBD1 (5 bases). The end of the DNA fits TRBJ2-7 better, so the J call may be wrong. The germline gives CDR1 MGHRA, CDR2 YSYEKL. This CDR3 has 11 residues. The CDR3 loop is CASSQQGEQYF. The DNA for the CDR3 is TGCGCCAGCAGCCAACAGGGCGAGCAGTACTTC.

V gene TRBV5-6 combines with J gene TRBJ1-1, with D unclear. Trimming removed 4 bases at V and 2 bases at J, with 9 bases between. This CDR3 has 13 residues. Germline V gives CDR1 SGHDT, CDR2 YYEEEE. This chain's CDR3 is CASSLDPNTEAFF. The CDR3, as DNA: TGTGCCAGCAGCCTGGACCCTAACACTGAAGCTTTCTTT.

The chain couples TRBV28 to TRBJ2-2, with D hard to call. The V end was cut by 1 base, the J end by 8 bases, with 8 bases between. This CDR3 is built from 13 residues. Germline V gene lookup returns CDR1 MDHEN and CDR2 SYDVKM. The CDR3 bases are TGTGCCAGCAGTTTATCGTCGGTTGGGGAGCTGTTTTTT. This sequence encodes CASSLSSVGELFF.

This chain connects TRBV19 to TRBJ1-2; 8 bases are a match to TRBD1. The V and J ends lost 5 bases and 1 base, in that order; junction bases with no gene match: 12. CDR1 LNHDA and CDR2 SQIVND come from the germline V gene (reference sequence). The CDR3 runs to 17 residues. The CDR3 spells CASSPGQGARLNYGYTF. CDR3 DNA sequence: TGTGCCAGTAGTCCAGGACAGGGAGCCCGTCTTAACTATGGCTACACCTTC.

V usage is TRBV5-1 and J usage is TRBJ2-7; no definite D call. From germline, CDR1 is SGHRS and CDR2 YFSETQ. Trimming took 0 bases from V and 3 from J, leaving 7 bases between them. CDR3 size: 13 residues. The CDR3 DNA reads as TGCGCCAGCAGCTTGGAACGGATCTACGAGCAGTACTTC. Amino acids: CASSLERIYEQYF.

J is TRBJ2-1 and V is TRBV18, with D possibly TRBD2 on 5 matching bases. This CDR3 region has 14 residues. The germline gives CDR1 KGHSH, CDR2 LQKENI. Trimming removed 2 bases at V and 5 bases at J, with 10 bases between. Here the CDR3 reads CASSPTWTHNEQFF. CDR3 coding DNA: TGTGCCAGCTCACCAACGTGGACTCACAATGAGCAGTTCTTC.

This clone was recorded a few times. V usage is TRBV18 and J usage is TRBJ1-2; D gene ambiguous. Germline CDR1 is KGHSH and CDR2 is LQKENI. CDR3 length: 14 residues. The V end was cut by 3 bases, the J end by 6 bases, with 14 bases between. The CDR3 nucleotides read TGTGCCAGCTCACCCGAGAACGAGTACGATGGCTACACCTTC. Amino acid sequence: CASSPENEYDGYTF. The full variable domain, its missing parts supplied by reference TRBV18 and TRBJ1-2, is NAGVMQNPRHLVRRRGQEARLRCSPMKGHSHVYWYRQLPEEGLKFMVYLQKENIIDESGMPKERFSAEFPKEGPSILRIQQVVRGDSAAYFCASSPENEYDGYTFGSGTRLTVV.

The chain links TRBV5-1 to TRBJ2-3; TRBD2 agrees at 8 bases. Germline trimming cut 0 bases from V and 2 bases from J; bases unmatched to any gene: 8. Looked up from germline, CDR1 is SGHRS and CDR2 is YFSETQ. CDR3 length: 17 residues. CDR3 nucleotides: TGCGCCAGCAGCTTGGCCTTAGCGGGACGATACACAGATACGCAGTATTTT. The encoded protein is CASSLALAGRYTDTQYF.

This chain links TRBV6-1 with TRBJ2-4; either TRBD1 or TRBD2 may fit D (5 bases each). Germline loops: CDR1 MNHNS, CDR2 SASEGT. The CDR3 extends over 18 amino acids. V shed 4 bases and J shed 0 bases, with 19 bases lying between them. CDR3 sequence (DNA): TGTGCCAGCAGTGCTACCCTTAGCGTCGGGACAGCCAAAAACATTCAGTACTTC. Protein sequence: CASSATLSVGTAKNIQYF.

This clone was seen only once. The chain has TRBV19 and TRBJ1-1; D not certain. The CDR3 runs to 14 residues. CDR1 LNHDA and CDR2 SQIVND come from the germline V gene (reference sequence). V dropped 6 bases and J dropped 7 bases, with 18 bases sitting between them. CDR3 residues: CASSRDNQKGEAFF. For the CDR3, the DNA is TGTGCCAGTAGCCGCGACAACCAGAAGGGTGAAGCTTTCTTT. Using reference TRBV19 and TRBJ1-1 for the parts outside the CDR3, the full variable domain is DGGITQSPKYLFRKEGQNVTLSCEQNLNHDAMYWYRQDPGQGLRLIYYSQIVNDFQKGDIAEGYSVSREKKESFPLTVTSAQKNPTAFYLCASSRDNQKGEAFFGQGTRLTVV.

The chain couples TRBV28 to TRBJ2-1; D gene unclear. Trimming removed 4 bases at V and 6 bases at J, with 10 bases between. The CDR3 spans 13 residues. From germline, CDR1 is MDHEN and CDR2 SYDVKM. Written as DNA, the CDR3 is TGTGCCAGCAGTTCATATCGGGTCAATGAGCAGTTCTTC. As protein: CASSSYRVNEQFF.

This clone was seen at least ten times. This specimen includes other DNA sequences encoding the same CDR3. This chain connects TRBV29-1 to TRBJ2-4; either TRBD1 or TRBD2 may fit D (5 bases each). CDR1 is SQVTM and CDR2 is ANQGSEA in the germline V gene. V gave up 7 bases and J gave up 3 bases, with 10 bases separating them. This CDR3 region has 12 residues. This CDR3 is CSGGSGKNIQYF. CDR3 nucleotides: TGCAGCGGGGGGAGTGGCAAAAACATTCAGTACTTC.

The chain recombines TRBV10-3 with TRBJ2-1; D not certain. The length of the CDR3 is 13 residues. The germline V gene encodes CDR1 ENHRY and CDR2 SYGVKD. V was shortened by 0 bases and J by 7 bases, with 7 bases between the two germline ends. Here the CDR3 reads CAISESSSNEQFF. In DNA, the CDR3 is TGTGCCATCAGTGAGTCGTCTAGTAATGAGCAGTTCTTC.

The chain combines TRBV19 with TRBJ1-1; the match to TRBD1 covers 7 bases. The CDR3 length is 14 residues. V shed 4 bases, J shed 6 bases, and the junction held 8 bases outside the gene matches. Germline CDR1 is LNHDA and CDR2 is SQIVND (reference sequence). This CDR3 reads CASSNPGGRAEAFF. In DNA form, the CDR3 reads TGTGCCAGTAGTAACCCAGGGGGAAGAGCTGAAGCTTTCTTT.

This clone was seen repeatedly, ten times or more. The gene calls are TRBV6-1 and TRBJ1-5; 8 positions match TRBD1. V lost 8 bases to trimming and J lost 3 bases; unmatched junction nucleotides: 9. CDR1 is MNHNS and CDR2 is SASEGT in the germline V gene. The CDR3 loop spans 15 amino acids. CDR3 coding DNA: TGTGCCAGCCGGCTTCCGGGACAGGTCAATCAGCCCCAGCATTTT. It specifies CASRLPGQVNQPQHF.

Regarding this clone: Other nucleotide sequences from this sample produce the same CDR3. The chain is built from TRBV5-1 and TRBJ2-2, with unresolved D. The V gene lost 0 bases and the J gene lost 2 bases, with 8 bases spanning the gap. CDR3 length: 15 residues. Germline V gene lookup returns CDR1 SGHRS and CDR2 YFSETQ. The CDR3 DNA follows: TGCGCCAGCAGCTTGGGTGCTGCTAACACCGGGGAGCTGTTTTTT. Translated, it gives CASSLGAANTGELFF.

The rearrangement links TRBV6-1 to TRBJ2-7; D may match TRBD1 or TRBD2 (5 bases each). Per germline, CDR1 MNHNS and CDR2 SASEGT. Trimming stripped 0 bases from V and 4 bases from J, with 19 bases between. This CDR3 contains 17 residues. This CDR3 reads CASSEALARARGYEQYF. The CDR3 DNA sequence: TGTGCCAGCAGTGAAGCCCTCGCCAGGGCCCGGGGATACGAGCAGTACTTC.

The chain links TRBV6-5 to TRBJ2-7; possibly TRBD2 for D (5 bases). V lost 6 bases and J lost 7, with 13 bases in between. Per germline, CDR1 MNHEY and CDR2 SVGAGI. The CDR3 has 12 residues. CDR3 residues: CASSLRTGEQYF. The DNA of the CDR3 is TGTGCCAGCAGCTTAAGAACGGGGGAGCAGTACTTC.

The CDR3 DNA sequence: TGTGCCAGCAGTCAATATCCGGGGCGCTCCTACGAGCAGTACTTC. This codes for CASSQYPGRSYEQYF. This rearrangement joins TRBV28 to TRBJ2-7; either TRBD1 or TRBD2 may supply D (5 bases each). The ends were cut back, 5 bases at V and 0 bases at J, with 14 bases in the middle. Per the germline V gene, CDR1 is MDHEN and CDR2 is SYDVKM. The CDR3 extends over 15 amino acids. Drawing the rest from reference TRBV28 and TRBJ2-7, the complete variable domain is DVKVTQSSRYLVKRTGEKVFLECVQDMDHENMFWYRQDPGLGLRLIYFSYDVKMKEKGDIPEGYSVSREKKERFSLILESASTNQTSMYLCASSQYPGRSYEQYFGPGTRLTVT.

The rearrangement links TRBV4-3 to TRBJ2-5; the D is unclear. CDR3 size: 13 residues. V was trimmed by 0 bases and J by 5 bases, leaving 7 bases between them. Germline V CDR1 and CDR2: LGHNA, YSLEER. This CDR3 is CASSQDRTETQYF. CDR3 sequence (DNA): TGCGCCAGCAGCCAAGATCGGACGGAGACCCAGTACTTC.

V is TRBV5-6 and J is TRBJ2-5, with TRBD2 as a possible D gene (6 bases). The J call may be in error: the DNA end matches TRBJ2-7 better. This CDR3 spans 15 amino acids. Germline loops: CDR1 SGHDT, CDR2 YYEEEE. CDR3 nucleotide sequence: TGTGCCAGCAGCCCGTGGGGACTCCGTCGTCTCGAGCAGTACTTC. Its protein product is CASSPWGLRRLEQYF.

This chain uses TRBV7-2 with TRBJ2-2; 7 bases map to TRBD2. The V gene's germline CDR1 is SGHTA and CDR2 FQGNSA. The CDR3 spans 15 residues. V dropped 4 bases and J dropped 4; count of bases not matched to a gene: 6. This CDR3 is CASSSAGVRTGELFF. Here the CDR3 DNA reads TGTGCCAGCAGCTCTGCGGGAGTACGCACCGGGGAGCTGTTTTTT.

The chain recombines TRBV28 with TRBJ1-2; the D gene is possibly TRBD1 (5 bases). CDR3 length equals 13 residues. Between the trimmed V and J ends, which lost 2 bases and 4 bases, there was a span of 8 bases. Germline V gene sequence: CDR1 MDHEN, CDR2 SYDVKM. The CDR3 region has the DNA TGTGCCAGCAGTTTAGAGGGACCCTATGGCTACACCTTC. Its translation is CASSLEGPYGYTF.

The genes are TRBV28 and TRBJ2-7; D is tentatively TRBD1 or TRBD2 (5 bases each). Trimming left V 5 bases short and J 2 bases short, with 16 bases between. Germline V CDR1 and CDR2: MDHEN, SYDVKM. The CDR3 spans 15 residues. CDR3 sequence reads: CASSPYRDGPYEQYF. CDR3 nucleotides: TGTGCCAGCAGTCCCTACCGGGACGGCCCCTACGAGCAGTACTTC.

The chain employs TRBV11-1 and TRBJ2-7, with 13 positions matching TRBD2. Trimming cost V 4 bases and J 0 bases; bases outside gene matches: 0. Germline V gene lookup returns CDR1 SGHAT and CDR2 FQDESV (reference sequence). This CDR3 comprises 15 residues. CDR3 sequence (DNA): TGTGCCAGCAGCTGGACTAGCGGGAGCTCCTACGAGCAGTACTTC. It encodes CASSWTSGSSYEQYF.

The V gene is TRBV30, the J gene TRBJ1-5; unclear D gene. The CDR3 has 14 amino acids. Trimming removed 3 bases at V and 7 bases at J, with 16 bases between. In germline, CDR1 is GTSNPN, CDR2 SVGIG (reference sequence). The CDR3 DNA reads TGTGCCTGGAGCTTAAGAGGGAACGGACAGCCCCAGCATTTT. It encodes CAWSLRGNGQPQHF.

The rearrangement joins TRBV6-4 to TRBJ2-2; D uncertain. Germline CDR1 is MRHNA and CDR2 is SNTAGT. CDR3 size: 13 residues. Trimming cost V 3 bases and J 6 bases, with 8 bases left between them. The CDR3 loop is CASSEESSGELFF. The CDR3 DNA sequence: TGTGCCAGCAGTGAAGAGTCTTCCGGGGAGCTGTTTTTT.

V usage is TRBV7-3 and J usage is TRBJ2-1; 8 bases align to TRBD2. The V and J ends lost 4 bases and 3 bases, in that order; junction bases with no gene match: 8. Germline V CDR1 and CDR2: SGHTA, FQGTGA. The CDR3 runs to 16 residues. The CDR3 DNA sequence: TGTGCCAGCAGCTCAATCGGGGGGGTGTACTACAATGAGCAGTTCTTC. This translates into CASSSIGGVYYNEQFF.

V is TRBV6-1 and J is TRBJ2-7; D call uncertain. With 5 bases removed from V and 3 bases from J, the gap between germline ends came to 14 bases. Germline V CDR1 and CDR2: MNHNS, SASEGT. The CDR3 loop spans 14 amino acids. CDR3 in DNA: TGTGCCAGCAGTCAACTCCTACAGAACTACGAGCAGTACTTC. Its protein product is CASSQLLQNYEQYF.